This T cell receptor beta chain was found in a study of T cells in Graves' hyperthyroidism and ophthalmopathy. This clonotype was found many times. RNA transcripts were the template for amplifying TCR beta CDR3 regions. Primed by the HTBI set, a first-round RT-PCR was run on the TCR CDR3. MiXCR, run by TCRdb on the multiplex PCR reads, gives a single entry per CDR3 protein. The table shows fewer than 250,000 distinct CDR3 sequences, with about 24% occurring only once. Subjects with ophthalmopathy showed a Clinical Activity Score no lower than 3, a NOSPECS grade no lower than 4, and a duration shorter than 3 months. V lost 3 bases, J lost 5 bases, and 17 bases lay in between. The germline V gene has CDR1 SGHRS and CDR2 YFSETQ. This CDR3 has 16 residues.

The V and J genes are TRBV5-1 and TRBJ2-2; perhaps D is TRBD1 or TRBD2 (5 bases each). The receptor was derived from a woman in her forties with Graves' ophthalmopathy. The specimen was blood. DNA for the CDR3: TGCGCCAGCAGCTCACTGGACACTCCGGGGACCGGGGAGCTGTTTTTT. Translated, it gives CASSSLDTPGTGELFF.